The present TCR beta chain was sequenced within a study of cytomegalovirus exposure and HLA in healthy donors. V dropped 8 bases and J dropped 0 bases, with 16 bases sitting between them. Germline CDR1 is KGHSH and CDR2 is LQKENI. The CDR3 totals 16 residues. PCR was performed using 60 Vbeta and 13 Jbeta primers. Generated by immunoSEQ multiplex PCR, the TCRdb table keeps only in-frame clones and is missing some. The sample carries under 250,000 clones, approximately 80% recorded once. This clone was seen more than once but under ten times. This clonotype was obtained from a male donor in good health and CMV-seronegative. The sequenced sample consisted of PBMCs. V is TRBV18 and J is TRBJ2-2; TRBD1 is a possible D gene (5 bases). CDR3: CASTNLDTPNTGELFF. The CDR3 coding sequence is TGTGCCAGCACAAATCTGGACACACCGAACACCGGGGAGCTGTTTTTT.